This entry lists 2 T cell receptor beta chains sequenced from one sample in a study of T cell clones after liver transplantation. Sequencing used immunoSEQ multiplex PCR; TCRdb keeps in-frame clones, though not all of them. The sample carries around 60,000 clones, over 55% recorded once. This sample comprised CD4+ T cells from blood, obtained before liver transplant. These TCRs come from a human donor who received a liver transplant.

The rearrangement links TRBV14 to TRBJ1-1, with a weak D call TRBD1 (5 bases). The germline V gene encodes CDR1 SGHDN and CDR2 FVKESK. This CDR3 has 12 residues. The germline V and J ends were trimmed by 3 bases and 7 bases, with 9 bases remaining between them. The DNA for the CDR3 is TGTGCCAGCAGCCAGTCCCAGGGTGAAGCTTTCTTT. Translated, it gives CASSQSQGEAFF.

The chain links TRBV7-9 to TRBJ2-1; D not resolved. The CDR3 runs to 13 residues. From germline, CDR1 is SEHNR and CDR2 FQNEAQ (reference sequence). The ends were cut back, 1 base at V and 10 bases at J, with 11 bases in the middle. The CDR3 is CASSLDEATEQFF. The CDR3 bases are TGTGCCAGCAGCTTAGATGAGGCTACGGAGCAGTTCTTC.